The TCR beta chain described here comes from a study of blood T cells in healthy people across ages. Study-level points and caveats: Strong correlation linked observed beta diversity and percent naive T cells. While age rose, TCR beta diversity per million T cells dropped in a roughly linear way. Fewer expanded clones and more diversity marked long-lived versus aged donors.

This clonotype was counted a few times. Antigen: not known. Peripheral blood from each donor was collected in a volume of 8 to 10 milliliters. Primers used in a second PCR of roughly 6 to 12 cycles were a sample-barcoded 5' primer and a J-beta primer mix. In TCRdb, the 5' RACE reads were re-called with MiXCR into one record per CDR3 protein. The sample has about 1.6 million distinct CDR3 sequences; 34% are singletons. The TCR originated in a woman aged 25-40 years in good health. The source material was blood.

CDR3 nucleotides: TGTGCCAGCAGCTTAGTTGTGGGCGGAACAGATACGCAGTATTTT. Translating gives CASSLVVGGTDTQYF. This chain joins TRBV7-2 and TRBJ2-3; D gene uncertain. The CDR3 consists of 15 residues. CDR1 and CDR2 (germline): SGHTA, FQGNSA. V lost 1 base and J 3 bases, leaving 11 bases between the germline ends.